This T cell receptor (beta chain) was recorded in a study of T cell responses to AZD1222 COVID-19 vaccine. In the study overall: Recipients boosted at about 4 weeks or about 12 weeks are pooled.

Only in-frame clones appear in the TCRdb table, and some are missing; sequencing was by immunoSEQ multiplex PCR. The repertoire holds 93,000 or so clones, with 88% as singletons. Study-level results: Spike-specific TCRs gained breadth and depth after people received two AZD1222 doses. Baseline serology detected seropositivity in only six AZD1222 recipients. Scientists sampled the repertoires only once the peak T cell response had passed.

J lost 3 bases, V lost 1 base, and 6 bases had no gene match. This CDR3 is built from 15 residues. CDR1 GTSNPN and CDR2 SVGIG come from the germline V gene (reference sequence). Turning to this clone: Its antigen is still unknown.

The chain recombines TRBV30 with TRBJ2-7; 10 nucleotides align to TRBD2. Sequenced here: peripheral blood, sampled on day 0 of AZD1222 vaccination. The receptor was isolated from an adult in good health. The CDR3 spells CAWSDGLAVVYEQYF. The CDR3 DNA is TGTGCCTGGAGTGACGGACTAGCGGTAGTCTACGAGCAGTACTTC.